Below, 18 T cell receptor beta chains from the same sample are listed, as sequenced in a study of blood T cell repertoires in COVID-19. Assay: immunoSEQ multiplex PCR; the TCRdb copy retains only in-frame clones and omits some. The data contain 250,000 to 350,000 clones, about 80% of them singletons. Sample: peripheral blood. These receptors were taken from a person aged 70 to 85 with COVID-19, enrolled during active disease.

This clone was picked up one time. This rearrangement joins TRBV6-2 or TRBV6-3 to TRBJ1-2, with D perhaps matching TRBD1 (5 bases). The CDR3 extends over 15 amino acids. Per the germline V gene, CDR1 is MNHEY and CDR2 is SVGEGT. Trimming stripped 5 bases from V and 4 bases from J, with 17 bases between. The DNA of the CDR3 is TGTGCCAGCAGTCTCCGGGCCCCTAGGGGCTATGGCTACACCTTC. Amino acids: CASSLRAPRGYGYTF.

This rearrangement joins TRBV15 to TRBJ2-7, with D possibly matching TRBD2 (6 bases). Germline assignment: CDR1 LNHNV and CDR2 YYDKDF (reference sequence). The CDR3 loop spans 14 amino acids. Trimming cost V 0 bases and J 7 bases, with 13 bases left between them. CDR3 protein: CATSRDRRAGEQYF. The CDR3 nucleotides read TGTGCCACCAGCAGAGATCGGAGGGCGGGGGAGCAGTACTTC.

The DNA for the CDR3 is TGTGCCAGCAGTCTAGGGGGTACCAATCAGCCCCAGCATTTT. This encodes CASSLGGTNQPQHF. The rearrangement uses TRBV28 and TRBJ1-5; TRBD1 might be the D (6 bases). The germline CDR1 and CDR2 sequences are MDHEN and SYDVKM. This CDR3 region has 14 residues. The V gene lost 5 bases and the J gene lost 3 bases, with 11 bases spanning the gap.

This clone was counted a single time. The rearrangement joins TRBV25-1 to TRBJ1-2; D call uncertain. The V gene lost 1 base and the J gene lost 8 bases, with 11 bases spanning the gap. This CDR3 comprises 13 residues. In germline, CDR1 is MGHDK, CDR2 SYGVNS. This CDR3 reads CASSELAQLGYTF. CDR3 DNA: TGTGCCAGCAGTGAATTGGCACAATTAGGCTACACCTTC.

Here the CDR3 DNA reads TGTGCCACCAGTGATTCCGGACAGGGGGATGAAAAACTGTTTTTT. Residues: CATSDSGQGDEKLFF. The chain recombines TRBV24-1 with TRBJ1-4; 10 bases align to TRBD1. Trimming removed 2 bases from V and 6 bases from J; junction bases left unmatched: 2. Germline CDR1 reads KGHDR; CDR2 reads SFDVKD. This CDR3 has 15 residues.

The chain combines TRBV27 with TRBJ1-1; 7 bases align to TRBD1. Trimming at V came to 4 bases and at J to 5 bases, leaving 7 bases not matched to a gene. From germline, CDR1 is MNHEY and CDR2 SMNVEV (reference sequence). This CDR3 region has 14 residues. CDR3 nucleotide sequence: TGTGCCAGCAGTTATCAGGGGGGTCGGACTGAAGCTTTCTTT. Translated, it gives CASSYQGGRTEAFF.

The rearrangement joins TRBV19 to TRBJ1-2; 7 bases line up with TRBD1. In germline, CDR1 is LNHDA, CDR2 SQIVND (reference sequence). The junction had 5 bases not matched to a gene; V was cut back by 7 bases and J by 0 bases. The CDR3 runs 14 residues. CDR3 amino acids: CASTRGTANYGYTF. In DNA form, the CDR3 reads TGTGCCAGTACTCGGGGGACAGCTAACTATGGCTACACCTTC.

This rearrangement joins TRBV5-1 to TRBJ1-3; D may be TRBD1 (6 bases). The CDR3 consists of 14 residues. Germline V gene data show CDR1 as SGHRS and CDR2 as YFSETQ. V gave up 7 bases and J gave up 2 bases, with 13 bases separating them. CDR3 nucleotide sequence: TGCGCCAGCTCCCCGGACAGTACTGGAAACACCATATATTTT. Encoded protein: CASSPDSTGNTIYF.

This chain links TRBV28 with TRBJ2-6; a weak D match, TRBD1 (6 bases). Per germline, CDR1 MDHEN and CDR2 SYDVKM. The CDR3 has 19 residues. V gave up 5 bases and J gave up 0 bases, with 20 bases separating them. The CDR3 is CASSPRDTHTNSGANVLTF. The CDR3 DNA follows: TGTGCCAGCAGTCCCCGGGACACCCACACAAACTCTGGGGCCAACGTCCTGACTTTC.

This chain joins TRBV25-1 and TRBJ2-1; TRBD1 aligns across 9 bases. The V segment lost 5 bases and the J segment 8 bases; nucleotides outside the gene matches: 10. The CDR3 is 15 residues long. From germline, CDR1 is MGHDK and CDR2 SYGVNS. The chain's CDR3 is CASSPRDRDGDEQFF. The CDR3 nucleotides read TGTGCCAGCAGTCCCCGGGACAGGGATGGGGATGAGCAGTTCTTC.

The rearrangement uses TRBV6-5 and TRBJ2-7, with D possibly being TRBD2 (5 bases). The CDR3 is made up of 14 amino acids. Germline-derived CDR1 and CDR2 are MNHEY and SVGAGI. Between the trimmed V and J ends, which lost 6 bases and 0 bases, there was a span of 12 bases. The CDR3 reads CASRKGLSSYEQYF. CDR3 DNA sequence: TGTGCCAGCAGGAAAGGACTGAGCTCCTACGAGCAGTACTTC.

This chain uses TRBV11-2 with TRBJ2-6; TRBD1 is a possible D gene (5 bases). V shed 3 bases and J shed 3 bases, with 21 bases lying between them. This CDR3 spans 19 amino acids. Germline-derived CDR1 and CDR2 are SGHAT and FQNNGV. The CDR3 sequence: CASSFGQEVGNLGANVLTF. The CDR3 DNA is TGTGCCAGCAGCTTCGGACAAGAGGTGGGCAATCTTGGGGCCAACGTCCTGACTTTC.

V and J are TRBV5-4 and TRBJ2-5, with 9 bases fitting TRBD1. This CDR3 spans 17 amino acids. CDR1 is SGHNT and CDR2 is YYREEE in the germline V gene (reference sequence). J lost 5 bases, V lost 3 bases, and 14 bases had no gene match. The CDR3 DNA reads TGTGCCAGCAGCTCCGCCTTGGACAGGGGTTCAGGGGAGACCCAGTACTTC. Translating gives CASSSALDRGSGETQYF.

In this sample, this clone turned up once. This chain connects TRBV2 to TRBJ1-4; possible D gene TRBD1, 5 bases. V was trimmed by 0 bases and J by 7 bases, leaving 9 bases between them. Per the germline V gene, CDR1 is SNHLY and CDR2 is FYNNEI. The CDR3 is made up of 14 amino acids. The CDR3 loop reads CASSEAGRGEKLFF. The DNA of the CDR3 is TGTGCCAGCAGTGAAGCGGGTAGGGGTGAAAAACTGTTTTTT.

This clone was seen a handful of times. The V call is TRBV7-2, the J call TRBJ1-5; D gene ambiguous. Trimming pared 0 bases from V and 1 base from J, leaving 4 bases between. Germline V gene lookup returns CDR1 SGHTA and CDR2 FQGNSA. This CDR3 contains 14 residues. CDR3: CASSLAESNQPQHF. DNA of the CDR3: TGTGCCAGCAGCTTAGCAGAGAGCAATCAGCCCCAGCATTTT. The complete variable domain, with remaining parts taken from reference TRBV7-2 and TRBJ1-5, reads GAGVSQSPSNKVTEKGKDVELRCDPISGHTALYWYRQSLGQGLEFLIYFQGNSAPDKSGLPSDRFSAERTGGSVSTLTIQRTQQEDSAVYLCASSLAESNQPQHFGDGTRLSIL.

The chain is built from TRBV27 and TRBJ1-5; D may be TRBD1 (6 bases). The CDR3 sequence is 20 residues long. The V gene's germline CDR1 is MNHEY and CDR2 SMNVEV (reference sequence). Trimming took 5 bases from V and 0 from J, leaving 26 bases between them. The CDR3 region has the DNA TGTGCCAGCAGTCTAAACCTACAGGGACCCTCTACTAATAGCAATCAGCCCCAGCATTTT. Protein sequence: CASSLNLQGPSTNSNQPQHF.

The chain couples TRBV18 to TRBJ1-2; the match to TRBD1 covers 8 bases. Germline V CDR1 and CDR2: KGHSH, LQKENI. CDR3 length: 14 amino acids. J lost 2 bases, V lost 3 bases, and 2 bases had no gene match. CDR3: CASSPQGANYGYTF. In DNA, the CDR3 is TGTGCCAGCTCACCTCAGGGGGCGAACTATGGCTACACCTTC.

J is TRBJ2-7 and V is TRBV2, with a possible D match to TRBD1 (6 bases). There are 14 residues in the CDR3. CDR1 is SNHLY and CDR2 is FYNNEI in the germline V gene. Trimming removed 2 bases at V and 6 bases at J, with 14 bases between. Here the CDR3 DNA reads TGTGCCAGCAGTGAACAGGGGCCTTCCGTCGAGCAGTACTTC. Translation gives CASSEQGPSVEQYF.